Shown below are 3 T cell receptor beta chains from a single sample sequenced in a study of blood T cell repertoires in COVID-19. Method: immunoSEQ multiplex PCR; TCRdb's copy keeps in-frame clones and lacks some. The data hold about 95,000 clones, with over 75% observed a single time. What was sequenced was peripheral blood. The receptors originated from a man aged 80 or over with active or convalescent COVID-19.

This chain uses TRBV10-3 with TRBJ1-1; D might be TRBD1 (6 bases). Per germline, CDR1 ENHRY and CDR2 SYGVKD. The CDR3 has 15 amino acids. V lost 3 bases to trimming and J lost 5 bases, with 16 bases between them. DNA of the CDR3: TGTGCCATCAGTGAATCGGTGAGGGGGAATACTGAAGCTTTCTTT. Translating it yields CAISESVRGNTEAFF.

The chain recombines TRBV5-1 with TRBJ2-7, with 7 bases that match TRBD1. Germline CDR1 and CDR2: SGHRS and YFSETQ. With 4 bases clipped from V and 6 bases from J, the junction kept 10 bases outside the gene matches. This CDR3 is 14 amino acids long. Here the CDR3 DNA reads TGCGCCAGCAGCACCTCGACAGGGTCGGGCGAGCAGTACTTC. The encoded protein is CASSTSTGSGEQYF.

V and J are TRBV18 and TRBJ1-2; a weak D match, TRBD1 (6 bases). The CDR3 is made up of 16 amino acids. Per the germline V gene, CDR1 is KGHSH and CDR2 is LQKENI. V lost 3 bases to trimming and J lost 6 bases, with 20 bases between them. The CDR3 nucleotides read TGTGCCAGCTCACCGACAACAGGGTTGGGCATGCATGGCTACACCTTC. It is translated as CASSPTTGLGMHGYTF.